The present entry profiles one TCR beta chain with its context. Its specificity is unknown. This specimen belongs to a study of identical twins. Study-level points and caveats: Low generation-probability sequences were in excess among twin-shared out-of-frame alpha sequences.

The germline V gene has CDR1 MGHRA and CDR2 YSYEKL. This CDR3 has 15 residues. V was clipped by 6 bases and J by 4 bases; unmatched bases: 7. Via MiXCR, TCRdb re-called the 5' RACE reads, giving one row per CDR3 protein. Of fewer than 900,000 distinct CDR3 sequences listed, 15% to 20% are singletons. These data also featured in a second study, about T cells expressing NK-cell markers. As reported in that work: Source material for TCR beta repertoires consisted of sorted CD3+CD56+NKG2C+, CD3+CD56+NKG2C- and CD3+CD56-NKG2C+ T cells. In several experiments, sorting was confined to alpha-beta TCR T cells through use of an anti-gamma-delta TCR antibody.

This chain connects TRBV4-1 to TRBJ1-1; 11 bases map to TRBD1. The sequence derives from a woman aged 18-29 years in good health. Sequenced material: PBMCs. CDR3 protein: CASRPRGTGGTEAFF. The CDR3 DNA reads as TGCGCCAGCAGACCACGGGGGACAGGGGGCACTGAAGCTTTCTTT.